One and the same sample provided the 32 T cell receptor beta chains below, sequenced in a study of tumor and adjacent non-tumor tissue in lung cancer. No cell sorting was done before RNA was extracted from the tissue. A modified ARM-PCR protocol with three rounds of nested PCR amplified TCRbeta. TCRdb called the multiplex PCR reads again in MiXCR, with one record for every CDR3 protein. The sample carries roughly 70,000 distinct CDR3 sequences, roughly 73% recorded once. Sequences were obtained from lung tumor tissue. Receptors originate from a man aged 55-75 years with non-small cell lung cancer.

The chain combines TRBV6-6 with TRBJ2-7; unclear D gene. This CDR3 has 14 residues. The germline V gene has CDR1 MNHNY and CDR2 SVGAGI (reference sequence). V was clipped by 2 bases and J by 5 bases, with 13 bases between them. CDR3 DNA: TGTGCCAGCAGTTACGAAGCGCTTAGGAACGAGCAGTACTTC. Protein: CASSYEALRNEQYF.

This chain uses TRBV24-1 with TRBJ2-3; 7 positions agree with TRBD1. The V segment lost 11 bases and the J segment 1 base; nucleotides outside the gene matches: 8. Germline-derived CDR1 and CDR2 are KGHDR and SFDVKD. The CDR3 runs 14 residues. The CDR3 is CAIRGQLGTDTQYF. For the CDR3, the DNA is TGTGCCATCAGGGGACAGTTAGGCACAGATACGCAGTATTTT.

Of note for this clonotype: Since a much larger clone is just one base distant, this may be a read error. The conserved closing phenylalanine or tryptophan is absent in this CDR3, likely reflecting a read error. The rearrangement uses TRBV30 and TRBJ1-6, with a weak D call TRBD1 (6 bases). Germline loops: CDR1 GTSNPN, CDR2 SVGIG (reference sequence). V lost 3 bases and J lost 7, with 10 bases in between. The CDR3 has 13 amino acids. CDR3 sequence (DNA): TGTGCCTGGAGGGTCGACAGGAATTCACCCCTCCACTTA. It translates to CAWRVDRNSPLHL.

Points on this clonotype: Given the absence of the conserved phenylalanine or tryptophan at the CDR3 end, a read error is likely. The V call is TRBV11-3, the J call TRBJ2-3; D possibly corresponds to TRBD2 (5 bases). Germline CDR1 and CDR2: SGHNT and YENEEA. Trimming took off 10 bases at V and 0 bases at J, with 20 bases between the two ends. This CDR3 comprises 16 residues. The CDR3 is CANSSGLADSTDTQYC. The CDR3 region has the DNA TGTGCCAACAGTTCCGGGCTAGCAGATAGCACAGATACGCAGTATTGT.

This clonotype has just a few counts. Since a much larger clone is just one base distant, this may be a read error. The V and J genes are TRBV6-2 or TRBV6-3 and TRBJ2-6; tentative D call: TRBD1 (6 bases). Germline assignment: CDR1 MNHEY and CDR2 SVGEGT. The CDR3 extends over 18 amino acids. The chain's CDR3 is CASSYLTGPSSEANVLTF. The DNA of the CDR3 is TGTGCCAGCAGTTACCTGACAGGACCCAGCTCTGAGGCCAACGTCCTGACTTTC.

This clonotype was seen once. V gene TRBV10-3 combines with J gene TRBJ2-1, with TRBD1 matching over 10 bases. V was pared by 8 bases and J by 7 bases, with 8 bases of the junction left unmatched. The CDR3 runs 14 residues. Germline assignment: CDR1 ENHRY and CDR2 SYGVKD. In DNA, the CDR3 is TGTGCCATCTGTTCTGGACAGGGGGGGAATGAGCAGTTCTTC. Translated: CAICSGQGGNEQFF.

J is TRBJ2-1 and V is TRBV6-5; 7 bases map to TRBD1. V dropped 10 bases and J dropped 8; count of bases not matched to a gene: 11. This CDR3 has 13 residues. Germline CDR1 MNHEY, CDR2 SVGAGI. The CDR3: CANAVKGAHEQFF. The CDR3 DNA is TGTGCCAACGCAGTTAAGGGGGCTCATGAGCAGTTCTTC.

Remarks on this clonotype: The CDR3 ends on some other residue instead of the conserved phenylalanine or tryptophan, so this is likely a read error. The chain recombines TRBV11-1 with TRBJ2-2; 10 bases are a match to TRBD2. The CDR3 runs to 14 residues. V gave up 2 bases and J gave up 7 bases; unmatched junction bases: 1. CDR1 and CDR2 (germline): SGHAT, FQDESV (reference sequence). The CDR3 coding sequence is TGTGCCAGCAGCTTAACTAGCGGGATCGGGGAGCTGTTTTAT. Protein product: CASSLTSGIGELFY.

Points on this clonotype: A much larger clone differs from this one at a single base, so this may be a read error. This chain links TRBV15 with TRBJ2-3, with D possibly TRBD1 on 5 matching bases. The germline V gene encodes CDR1 LNHNV and CDR2 YYDKDF (reference sequence). CDR3 length equals 14 residues. Here the CDR3 reads CATSRGQLTGTQYF. In nucleotides, the CDR3 is TGTGCCACCAGCAGAGGACAACTCACAGGTACGCAGTATTTT. Full variable domain (rest looked up from reference TRBV15 and TRBJ2-3): DAMVIQNPRYQVTQFGKPVTLSCSQTLNHNVMYWYQQKSSQAPKLLFHYYDKDFNNEADTPDNFQSRRPNTSFCFLDIRSPGLGDTAMYLCATSRGQLTGTQYFGPGTRLTVL.

A note on this clonotype: The CDR3 does not close with the conserved phenylalanine or tryptophan, likely indicating a read error. The J gene is TRBJ1-5, the V gene TRBV20-1; 8 bases agree with TRBD1. The germline V gene has CDR1 DFQATT and CDR2 SNEGSKA (reference sequence). The CDR3 sequence is 14 residues long. CDR3 coding DNA: TGCAATGTGTCCTCCGGGACAGGCCATCAGGCCCAGCATTCT. It is translated as CNVSSGTGHQAQHS.

The sample holds one count of this clonotype. In this CDR3 the conserved last residue, phenylalanine or tryptophan, is missing, so a read error is likely. The chain couples TRBV29-1 to TRBJ2-1; D is possibly TRBD1 or TRBD2 (5 bases each). Germline V CDR1 and CDR2: SQVTM, ANQGSEA. V dropped 5 bases and J dropped 10 bases, with 27 bases sitting between them. This CDR3 is 16 amino acids long. CDR3 bases: TGCAGCGTTCGAGCGAACAGGTTTAGAGGGGTTGTGGAGCAGTTCTTA. The encoded protein is CSVRANRFRGVVEQFL.

Details on this clonotype: A read error may account for a junction end that differs from germline. The rearrangement uses TRBV6-5 and TRBJ1-3; D unresolved. Looked up from germline, CDR1 is MNHEY and CDR2 is SVGAGI. The CDR3 totals 17 residues. The CDR3 region is CASTETSSRYSRNTIYF. The CDR3 DNA reads as TGTGCCAGCACCGAAACCTCCTCGCGGTACTCTCGAAACACCATATATTTT.

This clonotype has a handful of counts. This may be a read error, as it is one base from a much larger clone. This chain uses TRBV20-1 with TRBJ2-1, with a tentative D call TRBD2 (5 bases). Germline V CDR1 and CDR2: DFQATT, SNEGSKA (reference sequence). The CDR3 has 14 residues. The DNA of the CDR3 is TGCACTGCTAGAGTGGGAGTGACGGGCAATGAGCAGTTCTTC. The encoded protein is CTARVGVTGNEQFF.

The chain couples TRBV6-5 to TRBJ2-2; no reliable D call. The CDR3 length is 14 residues. CDR1 is MNHEY and CDR2 is SVGAGI in the germline V gene. The V gene lost 2 bases and the J gene lost 9 bases, with 13 bases spanning the gap. The CDR3 DNA reads TGTGCCAGCAGTTACAGACCGAATACCAGGGAGCTGTTTTTT. This gives the protein CASSYRPNTRELFF.

V and J are TRBV12-3 or TRBV12-4 and TRBJ2-7; TRBD1 might be the D (6 bases). The CDR3 totals 14 residues. V lost 7 bases, J lost 2 bases, and 15 bases lay in between. The CDR3 DNA reads TGTGCCAGCACTCTCGAGGGGGTACCCTACGAGCAGTACTTC. Its translation: CASTLEGVPYEQYF.

This clonotype was seen a handful of times. V gene TRBV2 combines with J gene TRBJ2-3; 9 bases align to TRBD2. In germline, CDR1 is SNHLY, CDR2 FYNNEI. The CDR3 totals 14 residues. With V trimmed by 6 bases and J by 3 bases, 4 bases remained unmatched. Here the CDR3 DNA reads TGTGCCAGCAGGCCTAGCGGGATAACAGATACGCAGTATTTT. Amino acids: CASRPSGITDTQYF.

This clonotype turned up a few times. In DNA, the CDR3 is TGTGCCAGCAGTAGAACTGCAGCGGGAGTGGGCGCAGATACGCAGTATTTT. This sequence encodes CASSRTAAGVGADTQYF. V gene TRBV7-9 combines with J gene TRBJ2-3, with TRBD2 matching over 8 bases. With 6 bases clipped from V and 4 bases from J, the junction kept 15 bases outside the gene matches. CDR1 is SEHNR, CDR2 FQNEAQ, per germline (reference sequence). This CDR3 is built from 17 residues. The complete variable domain, with remaining parts taken from reference TRBV7-9 and TRBJ2-3, reads DTGVSQNPRHKITKRGQNVTFRCDPISEHNRLYWYRQTLGQGPEFLTYFQNEAQLEKSRLLSDRFSAERPKGSFSTLEIQRTEQGDSAMYLCASSRTAAGVGADTQYFGPGTRLTVL.

On this clonotype itself: The junction departs from the called germline gene at one end, perhaps through a read error. CDR3 sequence (DNA): TGTGCCACGTCAGCTTTGGCACGCGCTGAACCTTTCTTT. Its translation: CATSALARAEPFF. The chain employs TRBV6-1 and TRBJ1-1, with no clear D. The V gene's germline CDR1 is MNHNS and CDR2 SASEGT. The CDR3 loop spans 13 amino acids.

Note on this clonotype: The conserved phenylalanine or tryptophan normally closing the CDR3 is absent here, so this likely arose from a read error. The chain recombines TRBV5-4 with TRBJ1-1; TRBD1 agrees at 8 bases. The CDR3 extends over 13 amino acids. Germline CDR1 and CDR2: SGHNT and YYREEE (reference sequence). The CDR3 DNA follows: TGTGTCAGCAGCGCAGGACAGGGCCCTGAAGCTTTCTGT. It encodes CVSSAGQGPEAFC.

A note on this clonotype: Mismatch with germline at one junction end may stem from a read error. The V call is TRBV29-1, the J call TRBJ2-7; TRBD2 might be the D (6 bases). Per germline, CDR1 SQVTM and CDR2 ANQGSEA. The CDR3 has 12 residues. CDR3 nucleotide sequence: TGCGGCGTTGTGTCGTTGGACTACGGGCAGTACTTC. Its protein product is CGVVSLDYGQYF.

This clonotype turned up a few times. The junction departs from germline at one end; a sequencing error may be responsible. The J gene is TRBJ2-6, the V gene TRBV28; 11 bases line up with TRBD1. CDR1 is MDHEN and CDR2 is SYDVKM in the germline V gene. CDR3 size: 17 residues. CDR3: CASTWTGGSNGANVLTF. Here the CDR3 DNA reads TGTGCTAGCACCTGGACAGGGGGCTCTAATGGGGCCAACGTCCTGACTTTC.

This clonotype was counted between two and nine times. A read error may produce the germline difference seen at one junction end. This sequence joins TRBV6-5 and TRBJ2-7; no clear D gene. Per the germline V gene, CDR1 is MNHEY and CDR2 is SVGAGI. This CDR3 has 15 amino acids. In nucleotides, the CDR3 is TGTGCTAGCAGTTACGGGTCTGGACGGGTTTACGAGCAGTACTTC. Translation gives CASSYGSGRVYEQYF.

This clonotype was observed a handful of times. The chain links TRBV7-9 to TRBJ1-4; TRBD1 is a possible D gene (5 bases). The CDR3 has 15 residues. Per the germline V gene, CDR1 is SEHNR and CDR2 is FQNEAQ (reference sequence). The ends were cut back, 5 bases at V and 6 bases at J, with 16 bases in the middle. The DNA of the CDR3 is TGTGCCAGCAGCATCGCCGGGACGGAAGATGAAAAACTGTTTTTT. Protein: CASSIAGTEDEKLFF.

Of note for this clonotype: The junction and the germline gene differ at one end; a read error may be behind it. This rearrangement joins TRBV20-1 to TRBJ1-1; a weak D match, TRBD1 (6 bases). This CDR3 has 13 residues. Germline CDR1 is DFQATT and CDR2 is SNEGSKA (reference sequence). The DNA of the CDR3 is TGCAGTACTCGTACAGGGCGGTGCACTGAAGCTATCTTT. It encodes CSTRTGRCTEAIF.

This clonotype was counted a single time. The junction departs from the called germline gene at one end, perhaps through a read error. The chain couples TRBV29-1 to TRBJ2-2; TRBD2 might be the D (5 bases). CDR1 is SQVTM and CDR2 is ANQGSEA in the germline V gene. There are 14 residues in the CDR3. This chain's CDR3 is CSVGPPTNIGEPFF. For the CDR3, the DNA is TGCAGCGTTGGACCCCCCACGAACATTGGGGAGCCGTTTTTT.

Concerning this clonotype itself: Since a much larger clone is just one base distant, this may be a read error. In DNA form, the CDR3 reads TGTGCCAGCAGCCTAGTAGGTTTCGACTATGGCTACACCTTC. This sequence encodes CASSLVGFDYGYTF. The rearrangement uses TRBV2 and TRBJ1-2; no clear D. Looked up from germline, CDR1 is SNHLY and CDR2 is FYNNEI. This CDR3 has 14 amino acids. V was pared by 6 bases and J by 3 bases, with 14 bases between.

The chain employs TRBV29-1 and TRBJ1-1, with no clear D. The CDR3 consists of 14 residues. V lost 7 bases to trimming and J lost 1 base, with 16 bases between them. Germline lookup yields CDR1 SQVTM and CDR2 ANQGSEA. In nucleotides, the CDR3 is TGCAGCGCAGAGGGTGGCATATCGAACACTGAAGCTTTCTTT. Its protein product is CSAEGGISNTEAFF.

To note about this clonotype: The junction departs from germline at one end; a sequencing error may be responsible. The rearrangement uses TRBV7-8 and TRBJ2-7; D remains ambiguous. The CDR3 covers 16 residues. Germline V lookup: CDR1 SGHVS, CDR2 FQNEAQ. DNA for the CDR3: TGTGTCAGCAGCTTAGATGGGCTCGGCAGCTCCTACGAACAGTACTTC. This gives the protein CVSSLDGLGSSYEQYF. Combining the CDR3 with reference TRBV7-8 and TRBJ2-7 gives the whole variable domain GAGVSQSPRYKVAKRGQDVALRCDPISGHVSLFWYQQALGQGPEFLTYFQNEAQLDKSGLPSDRFFAERPEGSVSTLKIQRTQQEDSAVYLCVSSLDGLGSSYEQYFGPGTRLTVT.

In its sample, this clonotype was seen a few times. This chain links TRBV9 with TRBJ1-5; D unresolved. Germline CDR1 reads SGDLS; CDR2 reads YYNGEE. The V and J ends lost 4 bases and 3 bases respectively, with 8 bases between them. The CDR3 runs 13 residues. As DNA, the CDR3 is TGTGCCAGCAGCAACGGGGACAATCAGCCCCAGCATTTT. Residues: CASSNGDNQPQHF.

The rearrangement links TRBV14 to TRBJ2-5; TRBD2 matches 9 bases. Losses at the gene ends were 4 bases for V and 2 bases for J; bases not matched to a gene: 8. This CDR3 region has 16 residues. CDR1 and CDR2 from the germline V gene are SGHDN and FVKESK. CDR3 sequence reads: CASSRWTSVRQETQYF. CDR3 bases: TGTGCCAGCAGCCGTTGGACTAGCGTAAGGCAAGAGACCCAGTACTTC.

Points on this clonotype: A much larger clone sits a single nucleotide away, making a read error possible. The chain carries TRBV14 and TRBJ1-1; D unresolved. Germline loops: CDR1 SGHDN, CDR2 FVKESK. The CDR3 has 12 residues. The CDR3: CASSQDNTVAFF. CDR3 bases: TGTGCCAGCAGCCAAGACAACACTGTAGCTTTCTTT.

The rearrangement joins TRBV29-1 to TRBJ2-6; D not resolved. This CDR3 region has 13 residues. Germline V CDR1 and CDR2: SQVTM, ANQGSEA. V was clipped by 4 bases and J by 3 bases, with 7 bases between them. CDR3 protein: CSVGSIGANVLTF. In DNA, the CDR3 is TGCAGCGTTGGTAGCATTGGGGCCAACGTCCTGACTTTC. Using reference TRBV29-1 and TRBJ2-6 for the parts outside the CDR3, the full variable domain is SAVISQKPSRDICQRGTSLTIQCQVDSQVTMMFWYRQQPGQSLTLIATANQGSEATYESGFVIDKFPISRPNLTFSTLTVSNMSPEDSSIYLCSVGSIGANVLTFGAGSRLTVL.